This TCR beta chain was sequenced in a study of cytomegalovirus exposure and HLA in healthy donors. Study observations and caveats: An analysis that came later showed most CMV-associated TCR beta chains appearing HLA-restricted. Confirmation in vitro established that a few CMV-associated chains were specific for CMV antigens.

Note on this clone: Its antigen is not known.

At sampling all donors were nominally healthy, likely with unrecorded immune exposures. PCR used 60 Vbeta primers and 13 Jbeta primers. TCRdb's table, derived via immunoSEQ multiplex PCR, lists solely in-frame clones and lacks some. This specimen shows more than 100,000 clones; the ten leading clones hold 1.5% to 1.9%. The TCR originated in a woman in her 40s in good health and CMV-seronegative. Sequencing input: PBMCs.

This CDR3 reads CASSLVRLTTGSEAFF. The CDR3 region has the DNA TGTGCCAGCAGCTTAGTCCGGTTAACAACAGGGTCCGAAGCTTTCTTT. The V call is TRBV7-9, the J call TRBJ1-1; a possible D gene is TRBD1 (6 bases). CDR3 length equals 16 residues. Trimming removed 1 base from V and 8 bases from J, with 20 bases in between. The germline V gene has CDR1 SEHNR and CDR2 FQNEAQ (reference sequence). Supplemented by reference TRBV7-9 and TRBJ1-1, the full variable domain reads DTGVSQNPRHKITKRGQNVTFRCDPISEHNRLYWYRQTLGQGPEFLTYFQNEAQLEKSRLLSDRFSAERPKGSFSTLEIQRTEQGDSAMYLCASSLVRLTTGSEAFFGQGTRLTVV.